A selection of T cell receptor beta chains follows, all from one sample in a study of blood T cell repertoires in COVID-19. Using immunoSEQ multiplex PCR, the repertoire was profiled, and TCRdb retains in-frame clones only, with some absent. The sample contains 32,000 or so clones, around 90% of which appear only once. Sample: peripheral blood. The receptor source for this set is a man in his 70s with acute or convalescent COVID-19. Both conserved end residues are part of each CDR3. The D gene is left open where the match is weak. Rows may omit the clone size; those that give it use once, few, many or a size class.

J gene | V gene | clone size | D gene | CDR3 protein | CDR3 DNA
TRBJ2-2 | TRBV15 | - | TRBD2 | CATAHVLGLAGGPDTGELFF | TGTGCCACCGCACATGTTCTAGGACTAGCGGGAGGGCCGGACACCGGGGAGCTGTTTTTT
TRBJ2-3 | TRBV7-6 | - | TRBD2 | CASSLAPGLAGGIDTQYF | TGTGCCAGCAGCTTAGCTCCGGGACTAGCGGGGGGGATAGATACGCAGTATTTT
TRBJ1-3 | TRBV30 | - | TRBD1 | CAWMTGGDGNTIYF | TGTGCCTGGATGACAGGGGGCGATGGAAACACCATATATTTT
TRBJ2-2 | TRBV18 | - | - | CASSSGSGELFF | TGTGCCAGCTCATCGGGTTCCGGGGAGCTGTTTTTT
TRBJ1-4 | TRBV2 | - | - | CASSRGATNEKLFF | TGTGCCAGCAGTCGGGGGGCAACTAATGAAAAACTGTTTTTT
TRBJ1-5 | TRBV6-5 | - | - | CASSLGRSGQPQHF | TGTGCCAGCAGCCTTGGGAGGAGTGGGCAGCCCCAGCATTTT
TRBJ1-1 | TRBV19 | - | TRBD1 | CASSIPRGTGEGAEAFF | TGTGCCAGTAGTATCCCTAGAGGGACAGGGGAGGGAGCTGAAGCTTTCTTT
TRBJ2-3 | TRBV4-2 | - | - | CASSQELGGSTDTQYF | TGTGCCAGCAGCCAAGAGCTCGGGGGTAGCACAGATACGCAGTATTTT
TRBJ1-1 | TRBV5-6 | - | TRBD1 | CASSRQGFTEAFF | TGTGCCAGCAGCCGACAGGGGTTTACTGAAGCTTTCTTT
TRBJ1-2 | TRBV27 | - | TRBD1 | CASSTGANYGYTF | TGTGCCAGCAGCACAGGGGCAAACTATGGCTACACCTTC
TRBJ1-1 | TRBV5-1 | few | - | CASSLGIGEINTEAFF | TGCGCCAGCAGCTTGGGTATCGGGGAGATTAACACTGAAGCTTTCTTT
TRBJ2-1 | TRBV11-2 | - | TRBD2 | CASSLLAGGVLEQFF | TGTGCCAGCAGCTTACTAGCGGGGGGGGTGTTGGAGCAGTTCTTC
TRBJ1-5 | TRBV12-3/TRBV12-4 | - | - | CASSLSSNQPQHF | TGTGCCAGCAGTTTGTCCTCGAATCAGCCCCAGCATTTT
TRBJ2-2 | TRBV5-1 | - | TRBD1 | CASSPRDRGSVSTGELFF | TGCGCCAGCAGCCCCCGGGACAGAGGGAGCGTTAGCACCGGGGAGCTGTTTTTT
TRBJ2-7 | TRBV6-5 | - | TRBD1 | CASSRTGVYEQYF | TGTGCCAGCAGCCGGACAGGGGTGTACGAGCAGTACTTC
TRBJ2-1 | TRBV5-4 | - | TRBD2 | CASSSPGPSGRLYNEQFF | TGTGCCAGCAGCTCGCCAGGGCCTAGCGGGAGGTTGTACAATGAGCAGTTCTTC
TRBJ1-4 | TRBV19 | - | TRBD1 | CASSILGRQGDEKLFF | TGTGCCAGTAGTATCCTGGGGCGACAGGGGGATGAAAAACTGTTTTTT
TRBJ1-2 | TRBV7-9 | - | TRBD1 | CASSQGTDPNYGYTF | TGTGCCAGCAGCCAAGGGACAGACCCTAACTATGGCTACACCTTC
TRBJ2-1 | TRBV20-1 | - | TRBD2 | CSASGLAGLRNEQFF | TGCAGTGCTAGTGGACTAGCGGGACTTCGGAATGAGCAGTTCTTC
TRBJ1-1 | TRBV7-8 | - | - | CASSSDMNTEAFF | TGTGCCAGCAGCTCGGACATGAACACTGAAGCTTTCTTT
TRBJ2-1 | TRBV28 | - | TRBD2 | CASSRTSGSGYNEQFF | TGTGCCAGCAGTCGGACTAGCGGGAGTGGTTACAATGAGCAGTTCTTC
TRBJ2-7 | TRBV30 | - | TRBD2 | CAWGWREGYEQYF | TGTGCCTGGGGTTGGCGGGAGGGATACGAGCAGTACTTC